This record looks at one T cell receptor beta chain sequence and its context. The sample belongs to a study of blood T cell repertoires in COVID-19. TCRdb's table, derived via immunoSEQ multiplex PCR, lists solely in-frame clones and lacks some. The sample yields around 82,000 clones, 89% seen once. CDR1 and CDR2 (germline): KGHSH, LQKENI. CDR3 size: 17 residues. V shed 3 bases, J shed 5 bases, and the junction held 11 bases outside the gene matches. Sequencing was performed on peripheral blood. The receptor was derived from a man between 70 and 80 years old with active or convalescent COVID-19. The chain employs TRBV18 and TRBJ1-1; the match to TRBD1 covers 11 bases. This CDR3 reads CASSPKGTGGKGTEAFF. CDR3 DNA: TGTGCCAGCTCACCGAAAGGGACAGGGGGTAAAGGTACTGAAGCTTTCTTT.